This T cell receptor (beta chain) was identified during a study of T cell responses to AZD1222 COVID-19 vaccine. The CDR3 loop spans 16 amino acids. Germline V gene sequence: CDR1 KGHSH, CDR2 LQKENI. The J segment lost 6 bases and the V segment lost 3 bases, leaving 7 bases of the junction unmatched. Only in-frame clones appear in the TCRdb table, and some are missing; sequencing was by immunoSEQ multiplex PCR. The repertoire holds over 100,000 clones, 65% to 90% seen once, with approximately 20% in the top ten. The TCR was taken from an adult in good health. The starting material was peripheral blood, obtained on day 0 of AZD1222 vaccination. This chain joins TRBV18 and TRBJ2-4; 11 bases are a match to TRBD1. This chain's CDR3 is CASSPLGTGGANIQYF. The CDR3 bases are TGTGCCAGCTCACCCCTGGGGACAGGGGGGGCAAACATTCAGTACTTC.